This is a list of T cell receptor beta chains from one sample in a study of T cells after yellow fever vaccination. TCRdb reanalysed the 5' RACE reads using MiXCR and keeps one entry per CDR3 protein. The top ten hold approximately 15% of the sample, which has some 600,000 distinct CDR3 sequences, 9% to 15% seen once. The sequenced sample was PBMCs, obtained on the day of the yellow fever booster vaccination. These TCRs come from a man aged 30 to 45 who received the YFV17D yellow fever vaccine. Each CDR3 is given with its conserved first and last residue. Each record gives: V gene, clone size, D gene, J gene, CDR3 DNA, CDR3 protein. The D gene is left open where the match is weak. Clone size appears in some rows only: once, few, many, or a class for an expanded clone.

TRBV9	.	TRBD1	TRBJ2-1	TGTGCCAGCAGCGTAGAGGGACAGAGCTACAATGAGCAGTTCTTC	CASSVEGQSYNEQFF
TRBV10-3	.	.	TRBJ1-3	TGTGCCATCAGTGCCGGGTCGATTCAAGCTGGAAACACCATATATTTT	CAISAGSIQAGNTIYF
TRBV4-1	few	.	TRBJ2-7	TGCGCCAGCAGCCAAGGCGGACCCGGCTCCTCCTACGAGCAGTACTTC	CASSQGGPGSSYEQYF
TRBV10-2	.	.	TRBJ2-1	TGCGCCAGCAGTGAGAGGTATGAGCAGTTCTTC	CASSERYEQFF
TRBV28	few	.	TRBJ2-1	TGTGCCAGCAGGGTCAGGAACAATGAGCAGTTCTTC	CASRVRNNEQFF
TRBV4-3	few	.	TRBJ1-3	TGCGCCAGCAGCCTCCGGAGCGGAAACACCATATATTTT	CASSLRSGNTIYF
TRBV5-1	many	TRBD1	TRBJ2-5	TGCGCCAGCAGAGCTGGGGTGACAGGGGAAGAGACCCAGTACTTC	CASRAGVTGEETQYF
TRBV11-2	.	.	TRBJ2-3	TGTGCCAGCAGGGTGGCAGCTACTAGCACAGATACGCAGTATTTT	CASRVAATSTDTQYF
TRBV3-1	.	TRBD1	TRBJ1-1	TGTGCCAGCAGCCAAGCTAACAGGGGGAGAGCTTTCTTT	CASSQANRGRAFF
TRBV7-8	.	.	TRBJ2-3	TGTGCCACAAACCCTGGGAGCACAGATACGCAGTATTTT	CATNPGSTDTQYF
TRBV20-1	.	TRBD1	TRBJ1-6	TGCAGTGCTAGCGTCCGGGACAGGGAAGGATCACCCCTCCACTTT	CSASVRDREGSPLHF
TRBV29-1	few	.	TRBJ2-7	TGCAGCGTTGAAGCGGACGAGCAGTACTTC	CSVEADEQYF
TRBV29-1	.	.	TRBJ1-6	TGCAGCGCTGAAACTCTCAGGAGTTTCTCACCCCTCCACTTT	CSAETLRSFSPLHF